This T cell receptor (beta chain) was retrieved from a study of tumor-infiltrating lymphocytes in oesophageal squamous cell carcinoma. CDR3 size: 14 residues. Germline V lookup: CDR1 MDHEN, CDR2 SYDVKM. Trimming left V 5 bases short and J 5 bases short, with 15 bases between. TCRdb fed the PCR reads into MiXCR, producing one record per CDR3 protein. Here the sample spans approximately 12,000 distinct CDR3 sequences, 55% being singletons. The rearrangement uses TRBV28 and TRBJ1-2; the D gene is possibly TRBD1 (5 bases). This receptor was taken from a female donor with esophageal squamous cell carcinoma. Sequencing was performed on esophageal tumor tissue. CDR3 region: CASSPDSAGYGYTF. The CDR3 DNA reads as TGTGCCAGCAGTCCTGACAGCGCTGGGTATGGCTACACCTTC.